Listed below are T cell receptor beta chains from one sample, sequenced in a study of blood T cell repertoires in COVID-19. The method was immunoSEQ multiplex PCR; TCRdb's version includes in-frame clones alone and lacks a portion of them. The top ten hold roughly 14% of the sample, which has approximately 190,000 clones, around 80% seen once. Sequencing used peripheral blood. These receptors all stem from a young man with active or convalescent COVID-19. The conserved cysteine and the conserved F or W are not part of the CDR3 here. Fields, in order: V gene, CDR3 protein.

TRBV6-1 ASSEGDRLSYNEQF
TRBV19 ASSVDFMSGNTIY
TRBV2 ASRATGSANYGYT
TRBV19 ASSIGPINTGELF
TRBV6-1 ASSDGAAPPDTQY
TRBV3-1/TRBV3-2 ASSQGPGLGQVNEQF
TRBV19 ASSGTGAGANVLT
TRBV3-1/TRBV3-2 ASSQNGKGGYT
TRBV7-9 ASSFGGTTPGELF
TRBV6-2/TRBV6-3 ASSYYGANYGYT
TRBV10-3 AIRAPDRVNTEAF
TRBV28 ASSVGQGMNQPQH
TRBV27 ASGPWGSSSGNTIY
TRBV12-5 ASGSASGDEQF
TRBV10-3 AIRQVLSGNTIY
TRBV15 ATSRDGQRLYNEQF
TRBV25-1 ASSESNGAISTEAF
TRBV7-6 ASSWLASEAYEQY
TRBV9 ASSVTVNTEAF
TRBV9 ASRREGRTDTQY
TRBV27 ASSFGQGEAF
TRBV28 ASRDPGQGWRGYT
TRBV7-9 ASSPQLAGESSYNEQF
TRBV28 ASSSGLYQPQH
TRBV6-5 ASSYPIAEAF
TRBV19 ASVQPDRAPYNEQF
TRBV6-5 ASSYSPPPDTQY
TRBV28 ATWPAQQVYGYT
TRBV3-1/TRBV3-2 ASSQGQGLTEQF
TRBV4-1 ASFGGNEQF
TRBV2 ASSGGLRDTNQPQH
TRBV7-2 ASSKNRQRNTGELF
TRBV24-1 ATSDSEGKGNYGYT
TRBV27 ASSRNRGLRTNEKLF
TRBV24-1 ATSDPADTYNEQF
TRBV19 ASSPGTTLLSYNEQF
TRBV7-3 ASSLLGGTSGNTIY
TRBV9 ASSVAPTDEKLF
TRBV6-4 ASKDTANTGELF
TRBV13 ASSPASGEKLF
TRBV27 ASSYKRGVADTQY
TRBV5-1 ASRDQGVGKEKLF
TRBV24-1 ATSEGGTYEQY
TRBV19 ASSMSDRGMNEQF
TRBV28 ASSFRRLDRTPDTQY
TRBV4-1 ASSQGDRVAGELF
TRBV5-4 ASSLGGDSVNSPLH
TRBV18 ASSPGGSYEQY
TRBV2 ASRGTGNYNEQF
TRBV27 ASSTYRGRNQPQH
TRBV3-1/TRBV3-2 ASSDRDRDYEQY
TRBV7-9 ASSLAGSGSASTDTQY
TRBV28 ASSTPGGHYGYT